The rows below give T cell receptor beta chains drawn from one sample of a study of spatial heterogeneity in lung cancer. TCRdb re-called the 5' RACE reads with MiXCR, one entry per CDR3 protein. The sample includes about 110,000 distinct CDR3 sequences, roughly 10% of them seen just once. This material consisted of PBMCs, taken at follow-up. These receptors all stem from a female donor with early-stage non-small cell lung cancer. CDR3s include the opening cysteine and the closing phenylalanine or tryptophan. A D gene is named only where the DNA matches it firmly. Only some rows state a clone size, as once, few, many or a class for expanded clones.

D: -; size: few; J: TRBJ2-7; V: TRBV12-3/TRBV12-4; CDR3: CASSPATSYEQYF; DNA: TGTGCCAGCAGTCCCGCGACTAGCTACGAGCAGTACTTC
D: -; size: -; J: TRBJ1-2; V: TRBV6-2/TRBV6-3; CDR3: CASSYWGIYGYTF; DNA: TGTGCCAGCAGTTATTGGGGAATCTATGGCTACACCTTC
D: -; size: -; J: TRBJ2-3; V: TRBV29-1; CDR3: CSVYGIGGTDTQYF; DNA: TGCAGCGTGTATGGGATCGGCGGGACAGATACGCAGTATTTT
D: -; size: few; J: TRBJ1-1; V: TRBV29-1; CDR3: CSAASRNTEAFF; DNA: TGCAGCGCCGCGTCGAGGAACACTGAAGCTTTCTTT
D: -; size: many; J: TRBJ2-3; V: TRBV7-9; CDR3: CASSFGGSDTQYF; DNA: TGTGCCAGCAGCTTTGGGGGCTCGGATACGCAGTATTTT
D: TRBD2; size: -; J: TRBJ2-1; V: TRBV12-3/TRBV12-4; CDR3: CASSSPGAGGNYNEQFF; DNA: TGTGCCAGCAGTTCCCCCGGCGCGGGAGGAAACTACAATGAGCAGTTCTTC
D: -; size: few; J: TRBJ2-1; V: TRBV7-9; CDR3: CASSLVHREQFF; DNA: TGTGCCAGCAGCTTAGTTCATCGTGAGCAGTTCTTC
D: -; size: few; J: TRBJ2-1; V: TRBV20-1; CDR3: CSARVSYNEQFF; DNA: TGCAGTGCTAGGGTTTCCTACAATGAGCAGTTCTTC
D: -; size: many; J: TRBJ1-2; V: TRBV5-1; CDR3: CASSPDQPGHYGYTF; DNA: TGCGCCAGCAGCCCAGACCAACCGGGACACTATGGCTACACCTTC
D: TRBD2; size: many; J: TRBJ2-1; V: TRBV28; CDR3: CASSPGLAGGPDEQFF; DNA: TGTGCCAGCAGTCCCGGACTAGCGGGAGGGCCGGATGAGCAGTTCTTC
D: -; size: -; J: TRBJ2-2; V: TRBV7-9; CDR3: CASSKGTPANTGELFF; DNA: TGTGCCAGCAGCAAGGGGACTCCAGCGAACACCGGGGAGCTGTTTTTT
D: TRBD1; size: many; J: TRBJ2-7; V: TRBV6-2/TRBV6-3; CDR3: CASSRPDRGNPYF; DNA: TGTGCCAGCAGCCGGCCGGACAGGGGGAACCCCTACTTC
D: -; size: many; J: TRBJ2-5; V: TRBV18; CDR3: CASSPPSFLGQETQYF; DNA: TGTGCCAGCTCACCACCGTCCTTCCTGGGTCAAGAGACCCAGTACTTC
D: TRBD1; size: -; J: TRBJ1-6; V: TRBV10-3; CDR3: CAIKVGQGPSPLHF; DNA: TGTGCCATCAAAGTTGGACAGGGACCTTCACCCCTCCACTTT